The sequence of this TCR beta chain was determined in a study of cytomegalovirus exposure and HLA in healthy donors. The PCR employed 60 Vbeta primers together with 13 Jbeta primers. Produced via immunoSEQ multiplex PCR; TCRdb's table is partial and in-frame only. Here the sample spans 130,000 or so clones, 70% to 85% being singletons. This sequence originates from a young woman in good health and CMV-seropositive. Sequencing used PBMCs.

The CDR3 here is CASSEEDRNEQYF. CDR3 in DNA: TGTGCCAGCAGTGAAGAGGACAGGAACGAGCAGTACTTC. J is TRBJ2-7 and V is TRBV2, with TRBD1 matching over 7 bases. J was trimmed by 5 bases and V by 1 base; bases with no gene match: 2. The germline V gene encodes CDR1 SNHLY and CDR2 FYNNEI. The CDR3 loop spans 13 amino acids.